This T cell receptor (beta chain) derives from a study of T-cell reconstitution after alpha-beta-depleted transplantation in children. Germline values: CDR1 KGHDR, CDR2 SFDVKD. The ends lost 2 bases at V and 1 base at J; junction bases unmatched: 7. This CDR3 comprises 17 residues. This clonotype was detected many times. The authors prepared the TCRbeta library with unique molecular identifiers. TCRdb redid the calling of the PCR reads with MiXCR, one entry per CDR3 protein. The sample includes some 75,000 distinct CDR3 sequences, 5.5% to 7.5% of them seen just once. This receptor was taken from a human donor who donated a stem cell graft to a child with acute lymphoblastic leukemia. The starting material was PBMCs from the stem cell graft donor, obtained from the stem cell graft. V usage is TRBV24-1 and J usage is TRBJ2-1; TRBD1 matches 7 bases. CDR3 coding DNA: TGTGCCACCAGTGATTCAGCGACAGGGAGTTCCTACAATGAGCAGTTCTTC. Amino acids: CATSDSATGSSYNEQFF.